This T cell receptor beta chain was sequenced in a study of blood T cell repertoires in COVID-19. On the study more broadly: Sites across the United States, Italy and Spain contributed samples from acute and convalescent COVID-19. T cells, B-cell-depleted T cells, or PBMCs provided the cDNA or gDNA that served as material.

Original methodology: From reference gene primer amplification, estimates of nucleated cell counts were derived. Clones were read by immunoSEQ multiplex PCR, and TCRdb kept only the in-frame ones, dropping some. That table is the source of V, J and clone size, and D and trimming were worked out from the DNA. In the table there are about 110,000 clones, approximately 87% of which are singletons. The length of the CDR3 is 13 residues. Deletions cut 5 bases from V and 1 base from J, with 11 bases between. Per the germline V gene, CDR1 is SQVTM and CDR2 is ANQGSEA. This clone was recorded only once. This rearrangement joins TRBV29-1 to TRBJ1-1; D is possibly TRBD1 (6 bases). The TCR sequence derives from a woman aged 55-70 years with acute or convalescent COVID-19. Sequencing was performed on peripheral blood. CDR3 amino acids: CSVQRQENTEAFF. CDR3 in DNA: TGCAGCGTTCAGAGACAGGAGAACACTGAAGCTTTCTTT.